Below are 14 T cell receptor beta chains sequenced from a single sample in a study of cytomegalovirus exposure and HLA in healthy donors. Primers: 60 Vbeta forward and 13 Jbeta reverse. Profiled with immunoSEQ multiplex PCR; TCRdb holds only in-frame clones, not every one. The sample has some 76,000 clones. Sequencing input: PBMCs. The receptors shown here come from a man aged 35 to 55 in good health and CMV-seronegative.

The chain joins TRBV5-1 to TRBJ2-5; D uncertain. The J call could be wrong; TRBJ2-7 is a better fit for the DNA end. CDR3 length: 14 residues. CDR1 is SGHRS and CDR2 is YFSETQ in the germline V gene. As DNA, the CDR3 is TGCGCCAGCAGCCCGCACCTGTCCTCCTACGAGCAGTACTTC. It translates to CASSPHLSSYEQYF.

In nucleotides, the CDR3 is TGTGCCAGCTCTTCGGCGGGCTCTGGAAACACCATATATTTT. It translates to CASSSAGSGNTIYF. This chain joins TRBV18 and TRBJ1-3, with unresolved D. The CDR3 sequence is 14 residues long. V shed 6 bases and J shed 0 bases, with 9 bases lying between them. The germline V gene encodes CDR1 KGHSH and CDR2 LQKENI.

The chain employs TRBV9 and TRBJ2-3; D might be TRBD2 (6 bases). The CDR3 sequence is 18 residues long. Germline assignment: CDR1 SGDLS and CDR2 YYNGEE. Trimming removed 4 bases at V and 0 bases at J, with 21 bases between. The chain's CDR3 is CASSQHQIGGISTDTQYF. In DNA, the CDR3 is TGTGCCAGCAGCCAACATCAAATAGGCGGGATAAGCACAGATACGCAGTATTTT.

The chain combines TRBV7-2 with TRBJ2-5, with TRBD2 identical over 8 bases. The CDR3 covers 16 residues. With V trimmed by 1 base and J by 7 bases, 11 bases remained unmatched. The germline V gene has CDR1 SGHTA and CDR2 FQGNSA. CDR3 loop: CASSLGRRGGTATQYF. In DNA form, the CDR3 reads TGTGCCAGCAGCTTAGGGAGGCGCGGGGGGACGGCGACCCAGTACTTC. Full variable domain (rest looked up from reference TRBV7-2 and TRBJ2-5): GAGVSQSPSNKVTEKGKDVELRCDPISGHTALYWYRQSLGQGLEFLIYFQGNSAPDKSGLPSDRFSAERTGGSVSTLTIQRTQQEDSAVYLCASSLGRRGGTATQYFGPGTRLLVL.

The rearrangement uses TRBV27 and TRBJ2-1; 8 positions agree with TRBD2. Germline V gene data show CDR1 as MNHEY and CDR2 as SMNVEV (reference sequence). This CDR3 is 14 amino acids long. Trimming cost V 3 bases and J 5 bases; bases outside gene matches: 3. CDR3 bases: TGTGCCAGCAGTTTTTTTAGCGGGAACAATGAGCAGTTCTTC. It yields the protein CASSFFSGNNEQFF.

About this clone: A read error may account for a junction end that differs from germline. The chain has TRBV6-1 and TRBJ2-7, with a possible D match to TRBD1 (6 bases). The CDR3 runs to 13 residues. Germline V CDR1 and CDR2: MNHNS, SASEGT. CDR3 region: CASSEGIIGTQDF. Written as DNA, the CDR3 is TGTGCCAGCAGTGAAGGTATAATTGGGACACAGGACTTC.

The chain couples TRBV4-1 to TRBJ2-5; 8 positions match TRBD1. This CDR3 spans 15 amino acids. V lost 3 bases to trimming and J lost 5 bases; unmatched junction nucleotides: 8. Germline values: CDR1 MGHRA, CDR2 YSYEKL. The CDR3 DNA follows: TGCGCCAGCAGCCACGGACAGGGCGCTCGGGAGACCCAGTACTTC. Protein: CASSHGQGARETQYF.

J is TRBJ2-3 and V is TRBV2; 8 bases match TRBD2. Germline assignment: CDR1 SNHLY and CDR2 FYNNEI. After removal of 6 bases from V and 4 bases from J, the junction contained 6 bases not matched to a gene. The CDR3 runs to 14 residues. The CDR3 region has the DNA TGTGCCAGCAGGACGGGAGGGCGGCCAGATACGCAGTATTTT. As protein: CASRTGGRPDTQYF.

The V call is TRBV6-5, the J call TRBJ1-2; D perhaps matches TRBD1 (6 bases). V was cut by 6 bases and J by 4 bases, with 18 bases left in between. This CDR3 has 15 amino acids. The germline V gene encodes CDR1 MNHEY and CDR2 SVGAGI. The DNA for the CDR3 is TGTGCCAGCAGCCTCAACAGGGATCGGAGCTATGGCTACACCTTC. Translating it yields CASSLNRDRSYGYTF.

CDR3 nucleotides: TGTGCCAGCAGCTTAGAGCATCTGAACACTGAAGCTTTCTTT. It codes for CASSLEHLNTEAFF. This chain joins TRBV7-6 and TRBJ1-1, with D unresolved. With 1 base removed from V and 0 bases from J, the gap between germline ends came to 6 bases. This CDR3 has 14 amino acids. Germline CDR1 is SGHVS and CDR2 is FNYEAQ.

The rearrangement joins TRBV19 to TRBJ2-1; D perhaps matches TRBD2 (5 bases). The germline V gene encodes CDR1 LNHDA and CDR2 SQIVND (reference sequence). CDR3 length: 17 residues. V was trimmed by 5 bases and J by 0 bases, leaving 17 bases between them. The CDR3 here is CASSPRASPSSYNEQFF. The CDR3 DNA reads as TGTGCCAGTAGTCCCCGGGCTAGCCCATCCTCCTACAATGAGCAGTTCTTC.

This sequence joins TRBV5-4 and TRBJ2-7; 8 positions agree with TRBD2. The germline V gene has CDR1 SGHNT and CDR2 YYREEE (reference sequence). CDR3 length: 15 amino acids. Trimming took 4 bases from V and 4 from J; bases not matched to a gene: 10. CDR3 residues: CASSPGGGRGYEQYF. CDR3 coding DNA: TGTGCCAGCAGCCCCGGGGGGGGTAGGGGTTACGAGCAGTACTTC.

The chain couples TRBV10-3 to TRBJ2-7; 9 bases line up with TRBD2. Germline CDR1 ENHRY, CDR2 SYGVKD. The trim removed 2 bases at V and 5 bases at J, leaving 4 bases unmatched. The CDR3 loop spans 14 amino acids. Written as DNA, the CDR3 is TGTGCCATCAGTGAGGGACTAGCGACAGACGAGCAGTACTTC. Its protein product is CAISEGLATDEQYF.

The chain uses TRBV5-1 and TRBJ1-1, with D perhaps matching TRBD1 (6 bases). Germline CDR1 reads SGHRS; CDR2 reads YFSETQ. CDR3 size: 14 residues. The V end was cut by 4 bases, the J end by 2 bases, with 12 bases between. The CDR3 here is CASSLRTANTEAFF. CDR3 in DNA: TGCGCCAGCAGCCTACGGACAGCCAACACTGAAGCTTTCTTT.